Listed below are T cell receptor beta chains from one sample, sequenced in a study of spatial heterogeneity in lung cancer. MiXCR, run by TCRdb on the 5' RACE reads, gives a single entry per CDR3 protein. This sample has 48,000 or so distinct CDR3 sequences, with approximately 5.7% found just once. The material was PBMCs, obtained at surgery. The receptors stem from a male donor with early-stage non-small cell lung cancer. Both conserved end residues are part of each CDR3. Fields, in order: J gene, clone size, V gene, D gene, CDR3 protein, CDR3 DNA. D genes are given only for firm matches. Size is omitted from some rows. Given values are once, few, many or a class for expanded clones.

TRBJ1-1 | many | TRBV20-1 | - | CSARGKANTEAFF | TGCAGTGCTAGAGGGAAGGCCAACACTGAAGCTTTCTTT
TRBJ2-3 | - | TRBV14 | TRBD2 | CASSPLAGGPADTQYF | TGTGCCAGCAGCCCGCTTGCGGGAGGGCCTGCAGATACGCAGTATTTT
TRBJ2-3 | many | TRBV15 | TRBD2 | CATSRGDGTSGRQWEDTQYF | TGTGCCACCAGCAGAGGGGATGGGACTAGCGGGAGACAGTGGGAAGATACGCAGTATTTT
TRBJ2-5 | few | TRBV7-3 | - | CASSLGEWRFGKETQYF | TGTGCCAGCAGCTTAGGGGAATGGAGGTTTGGTAAAGAGACCCAGTACTTC
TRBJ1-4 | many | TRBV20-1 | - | CSASLQGHEKLFF | TGCAGTGCTAGCCTGCAGGGTCACGAAAAACTGTTTTTT
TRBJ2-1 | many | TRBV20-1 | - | CSARDRRVYNEQFF | TGCAGTGCTAGAGATCGGCGGGTGTACAATGAGCAGTTCTTC
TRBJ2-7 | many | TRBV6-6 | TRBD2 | CASSYSTSGTDEQYF | TGTGCCAGCAGTTACTCCACTAGCGGGACTGACGAGCAGTACTTC
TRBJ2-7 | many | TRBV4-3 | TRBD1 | CASSQDGRTGDHEQYF | TGCGCCAGCAGCCAAGATGGACGGACAGGGGATCACGAGCAGTACTTC
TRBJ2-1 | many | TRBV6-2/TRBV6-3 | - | CASSPQDNEQFF | TGTGCCAGCAGTCCACAAGACAATGAGCAGTTCTTC
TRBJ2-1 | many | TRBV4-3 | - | CASSHVRRGEQFF | TGCGCCAGCAGCCACGTGCGTAGGGGTGAGCAGTTCTTC
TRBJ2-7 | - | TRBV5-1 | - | CASSLYIGGAYEQYF | TGCGCCAGCAGCTTGTATATCGGAGGGGCCTACGAGCAGTACTTC
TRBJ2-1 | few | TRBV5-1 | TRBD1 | CASRSAYRDRGYNEQFF | TGCGCCAGCAGATCTGCCTACCGGGACAGGGGCTACAATGAGCAGTTCTTC
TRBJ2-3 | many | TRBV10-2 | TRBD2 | CASQLAGGNTQYF | TGCGCCAGCCAGCTAGCGGGAGGGAATACGCAGTATTTT
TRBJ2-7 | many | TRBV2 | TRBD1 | CASREGGPYEQYF | TGTGCCAGCAGGGAAGGGGGCCCCTACGAGCAGTACTTC
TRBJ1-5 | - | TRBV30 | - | CAWSQASNQPQHF | TGTGCCTGGTCACAGGCGAGCAATCAGCCCCAGCATTTT
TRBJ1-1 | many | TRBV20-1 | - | CSARDWAGVNTEAFF | TGCAGTGCTAGAGATTGGGCAGGGGTGAACACTGAAGCTTTCTTT
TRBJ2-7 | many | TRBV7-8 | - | CASRGAEQYF | TGTGCCAGCAGAGGGGCCGAGCAGTACTTC
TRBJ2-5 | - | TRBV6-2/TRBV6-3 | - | CASTHVGGGLQETQYF | TGTGCCAGCACCCACGTCGGGGGCGGTTTGCAAGAGACCCAGTACTTC
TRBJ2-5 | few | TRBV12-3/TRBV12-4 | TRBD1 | CASSYRGLGETQYF | TGTGCCAGCAGCTACAGGGGGCTAGGAGAGACCCAGTACTTC
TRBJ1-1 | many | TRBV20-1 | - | CSARDQTLEAFF | TGCAGTGCTAGAGATCAGACCCTTGAAGCTTTCTTT
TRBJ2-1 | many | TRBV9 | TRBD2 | CASSVVGRNDEQFF | TGTGCCAGCAGCGTAGTCGGGAGGAACGATGAGCAGTTCTTC
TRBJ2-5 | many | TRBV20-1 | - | CSAEGPETQYF | TGCAGTGCCGAGGGCCCAGAGACCCAGTACTTC
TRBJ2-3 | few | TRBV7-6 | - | CASSLAGGPRGTQYF | TGTGCCAGCAGCTTAGCCGGGGGCCCGAGGGGCACGCAGTATTTT
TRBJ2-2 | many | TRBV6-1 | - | CASNWGPADTGELFF | TGTGCCAGCAACTGGGGTCCCGCGGACACCGGGGAGCTGTTTTTT
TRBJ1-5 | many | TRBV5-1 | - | CASSLTGSGDQPQHF | TGCGCCAGCAGCTTGACAGGAAGTGGGGATCAGCCCCAGCATTTT
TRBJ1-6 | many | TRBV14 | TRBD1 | CASSPFGQGYNSPLHF | TGTGCCAGCAGCCCCTTTGGACAGGGCTATAATTCACCCCTCCACTTT
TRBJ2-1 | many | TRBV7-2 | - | CASSFYRDTSYNEQFF | TGTGCCAGCAGCTTCTACCGGGACACCTCCTACAATGAGCAGTTCTTC
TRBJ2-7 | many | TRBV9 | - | CASSVAGESYEQYF | TGTGCCAGCAGCGTAGCGGGGGAGTCCTACGAGCAGTACTTC
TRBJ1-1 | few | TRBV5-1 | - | CVSSARQPNTEAFF | TGCGTCAGCAGCGCTAGACAGCCGAACACTGAAGCTTTCTTT
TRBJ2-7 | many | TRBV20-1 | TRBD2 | CSAYSGRARYEQYF | TGCAGTGCTTATAGCGGGAGGGCCCGTTACGAGCAGTACTTC
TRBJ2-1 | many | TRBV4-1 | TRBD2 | CASSRTSGDNEQFF | TGCGCCAGCAGTCGGACTAGCGGGGACAATGAGCAGTTCTTC
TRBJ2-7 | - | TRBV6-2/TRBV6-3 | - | CASRLEGFNEQYF | TGTGCCAGCCGGCTAGAGGGATTCAACGAGCAGTACTTC
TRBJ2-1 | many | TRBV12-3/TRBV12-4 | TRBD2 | CASSPTSGSINEQFF | TGTGCCAGCAGTCCGACTAGCGGGAGTATTAATGAGCAGTTCTTC
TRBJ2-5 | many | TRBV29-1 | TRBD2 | CSVGLAGVWQETQYF | TGCAGCGTTGGACTAGCGGGAGTGTGGCAAGAGACCCAGTACTTC
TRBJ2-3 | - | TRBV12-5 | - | CASGLGHSGGTDTQYF | TGTGCTAGTGGTTTGGGACACAGTGGGGGCACAGATACGCAGTATTTT
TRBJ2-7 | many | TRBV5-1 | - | CASSLVEGFEQYF | TGCGCCAGCAGCTTGGTAGAGGGTTTCGAGCAGTACTTC
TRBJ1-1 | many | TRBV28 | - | CASSTDWNTEAFF | TGTGCCAGCAGCACCGACTGGAACACTGAAGCTTTCTTT
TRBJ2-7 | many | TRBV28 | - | CASSFQNYEQYF | TGTGCCAGCAGTTTTCAGAACTACGAGCAGTACTTC
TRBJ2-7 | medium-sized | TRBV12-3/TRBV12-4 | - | CASSREQGYEQYF | TGTGCCAGCAGTAGAGAACAGGGCTACGAGCAGTACTTC
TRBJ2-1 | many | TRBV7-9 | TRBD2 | CASSLPRTSRNNEQFF | TGTGCCAGCAGCTTACCCCGGACTAGCCGAAACAATGAGCAGTTCTTC
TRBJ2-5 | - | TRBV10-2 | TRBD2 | CASSVRLAGGVEETQYF | TGCGCCAGCAGTGTGAGGCTAGCGGGAGGAGTGGAAGAGACCCAGTACTTC
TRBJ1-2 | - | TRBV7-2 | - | CASSPPGQVSLYGYTF | TGTGCCAGCAGTCCCCCGGGCCAAGTCTCCCTCTATGGCTACACCTTC
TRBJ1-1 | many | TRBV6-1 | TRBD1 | CASSEMTGYTEAFF | TGTGCCAGCAGTGAAATGACAGGGTACACTGAAGCTTTCTTT
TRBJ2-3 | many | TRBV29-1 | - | CSVLGLAGEGTQYF | TGCAGCGTCCTGGGACTTGCCGGGGAAGGTACGCAGTATTTT
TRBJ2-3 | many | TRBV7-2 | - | CASSSMDSPDTQYF | TGTGCCAGCAGTTCTATGGACAGCCCAGATACGCAGTATTTT
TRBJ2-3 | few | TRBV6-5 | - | CATFQGGSDTQYF | TGTGCCACCTTTCAGGGTGGGTCAGATACGCAGTATTTT
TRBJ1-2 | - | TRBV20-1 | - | CSALDGYTF | TGCAGTGCTCTGGATGGCTACACCTTC
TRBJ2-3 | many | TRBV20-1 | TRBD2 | CSASSGTSGADTQYF | TGCAGTGCCTCCTCCGGGACTAGCGGGGCAGATACGCAGTATTTT
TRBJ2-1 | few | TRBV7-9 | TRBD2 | CASSLTSGMHEQFF | TGTGCCAGCAGCTTGACTAGCGGGATGCATGAGCAGTTCTTC
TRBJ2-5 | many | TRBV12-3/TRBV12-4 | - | CASSLEGATGETQYF | TGTGCCAGCAGTTTGGAGGGAGCCACGGGAGAGACCCAGTACTTC
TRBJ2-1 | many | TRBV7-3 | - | CASSLFPPPNEQFF | TGTGCCAGCAGCTTATTCCCCCCTCCCAATGAGCAGTTCTTC
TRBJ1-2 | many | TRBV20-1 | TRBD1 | CSARADRGLGGYTF | TGCAGTGCTAGAGCGGACAGGGGGTTAGGAGGCTACACCTTC